Presented here are 19 T cell receptor beta chains from one specimen sequenced in a study of blood T cell repertoires in COVID-19. Some clones are missing from TCRdb's copy, which holds only in-frame ones; the method was immunoSEQ multiplex PCR. Here the sample spans over 200,000 clones, around 80% being singletons. Material: PBMCs or T cells enriched from blood (not recorded which). Receptor source: a man in his 60s who had recovered from COVID-19.

This clone was picked up one time. The chain couples TRBV18 to TRBJ1-4, with 10 bases matching TRBD1. The J segment lost 6 bases and the V segment lost 3 bases, leaving 4 bases of the junction unmatched. The CDR3 has 15 amino acids. CDR1 is KGHSH and CDR2 is LQKENI in the germline V gene. CDR3 sequence (DNA): TGTGCCAGCTCACCGAGACAGGGGGCGGATGAAAAACTGTTTTTT. Protein product: CASSPRQGADEKLFF.

This clone was counted once. J is TRBJ2-7 and V is TRBV19, with a tentative D call TRBD2 (5 bases). Trimming pared 6 bases from V and 5 bases from J, leaving 17 bases between. Germline V gene lookup returns CDR1 LNHDA and CDR2 SQIVND (reference sequence). CDR3 length: 14 amino acids. The CDR3 loop is CASSLDFTRDEQYF. For the CDR3, the DNA is TGTGCCAGTAGCTTGGACTTCACTAGGGACGAGCAGTACTTC.

The chain carries TRBV7-2 and TRBJ2-4; D may be TRBD1 (5 bases). Germline V CDR1 and CDR2: SGHTA, FQGNSA. The CDR3 is 14 amino acids. The V gene lost 5 bases and the J gene lost 8 bases, with 16 bases spanning the gap. The DNA for the CDR3 is TGTGCCAGCAGCCAAGCCCGACAGAACCACATTCAGTACTTC. Residues: CASSQARQNHIQYF.

The chain combines TRBV7-2 with TRBJ1-6; D may be TRBD1 (6 bases). The germline V gene encodes CDR1 SGHTA and CDR2 FQGNSA. Deletions cut 3 bases from V and 5 bases from J, with 8 bases between. The CDR3 loop spans 14 amino acids. This CDR3 is CASSFGGHNSPLHF. The CDR3 bases are TGTGCCAGCAGCTTTGGGGGCCATAATTCACCCCTCCACTTT.

The chain couples TRBV5-1 to TRBJ1-4; 8 positions match TRBD1. Trimming at V came to 1 base and at J to 7 bases, leaving 12 bases not matched to a gene. Germline V gives CDR1 SGHRS, CDR2 YFSETQ. The CDR3 covers 17 residues. Here the CDR3 reads CASSLTGGPGQIEKLFF. DNA of the CDR3: TGCGCCAGCAGCTTGACAGGGGGACCGGGACAGATTGAAAAACTGTTTTTT.

The V call is TRBV11-2, the J call TRBJ2-7; D possibly corresponds to TRBD2 (6 bases). This CDR3 contains 11 residues. Looked up from germline, CDR1 is SGHAT and CDR2 is FQNNGV. Deletions cut 4 bases from V and 9 bases from J, with 10 bases between. CDR3 sequence: CASSSWGVQYF. In DNA form, the CDR3 reads TGTGCCAGCAGCTCATGGGGGGTGCAGTACTTC.

CDR3 nucleotide sequence: TGTGCCAGCAGCCAAGTAGCTGGTCTCGAAAAACTGTTTTTT. This sequence encodes CASSQVAGLEKLFF. The chain employs TRBV3-1 (or the pseudogene TRBV3-2) and TRBJ1-4; D unclear. V was clipped by 1 base and J by 8 bases, with 11 bases between them. The CDR3 covers 14 residues. The germline gives CDR1 LGHDT, CDR2 YNNKEL (reference sequence).

The J gene is TRBJ1-1, the V gene TRBV6-1; TRBD1 might be the D (6 bases). The CDR3 extends over 16 amino acids. Trimming took 4 bases from V and 0 from J, leaving 15 bases between them. The germline V gene encodes CDR1 MNHNS and CDR2 SASEGT. The CDR3, as DNA: TGTGCCAGCAGTGTGGACAGTTTTGGAATGAACACTGAAGCTTTCTTT. Residues: CASSVDSFGMNTEAFF.

The genes are TRBV19 and TRBJ1-5; the D is unclear. There are 12 residues in the CDR3. Germline lookup yields CDR1 LNHDA and CDR2 SQIVND (reference sequence). V was shortened by 6 bases and J by 7 bases, with 10 bases between the two germline ends. CDR3 loop: CASRTQEQPQHF. The CDR3 nucleotides read TGTGCCAGTAGGACACAAGAACAGCCCCAGCATTTT.

This rearrangement joins TRBV7-2 to TRBJ2-3; D possibly corresponds to TRBD1 (5 bases). The germline gives CDR1 SGHTA, CDR2 FQGNSA. Trimming stripped 2 bases from V and 9 bases from J, with 12 bases between. The CDR3 totals 13 residues. In nucleotides, the CDR3 is TGTGCCAGCAGCTTACCCCCGACAGTGACGCAGTATTTT. Its protein product is CASSLPPTVTQYF.

This chain uses TRBV19 with TRBJ1-1; D perhaps matches TRBD1 (5 bases). Germline-derived CDR1 and CDR2 are LNHDA and SQIVND (reference sequence). CDR3 length: 16 residues. V was shortened by 1 base and J by 3 bases, with 15 bases between the two germline ends. CDR3 region: CASSIGGGHGHTEAFF. CDR3 sequence (DNA): TGTGCCAGTAGTATAGGGGGCGGACACGGTCACACTGAAGCTTTCTTT. Using reference TRBV19 and TRBJ1-1 for the parts outside the CDR3, the full variable domain is DGGITQSPKYLFRKEGQNVTLSCEQNLNHDAMYWYRQDPGQGLRLIYYSQIVNDFQKGDIAEGYSVSREKKESFPLTVTSAQKNPTAFYLCASSIGGGHGHTEAFFGQGTRLTVV.

J is TRBJ2-5 and V is TRBV11-2; 8 bases match TRBD2. Germline values: CDR1 SGHAT, CDR2 FQNNGV. The J segment lost 4 bases and the V segment lost 1 base, leaving 8 bases of the junction unmatched. CDR3 size: 16 residues. The CDR3: CASSLGGGGGSETQYF. The CDR3 DNA is TGTGCCAGCAGCTTAGGGGGCGGCGGGGGGTCAGAGACCCAGTACTTC. The complete variable domain, with remaining parts taken from reference TRBV11-2 and TRBJ2-5, reads EAGVAQSPRYKIIEKRQSVAFWCNPISGHATLYWYQQILGQGPKLLIQFQNNGVVDDSQLPKDRFSAERLKGVDSTLKIQPAKLEDSAVYLCASSLGGGGGSETQYFGPGTRLLVL.

The chain joins TRBV15 to TRBJ1-3; D not resolved. The V end was cut by 4 bases, the J end by 0 bases, with 10 bases between. This CDR3 is built from 15 residues. CDR1 and CDR2 (germline): LNHNV, YYDKDF (reference sequence). CDR3 bases: TGTGCCACCAGCACCGGAGGCCTCTCTGGAAACACCATATATTTT. This sequence encodes CATSTGGLSGNTIYF.

The chain links TRBV6-5 to TRBJ2-5; 10 positions match TRBD2. Germline V gene sequence: CDR1 MNHEY, CDR2 SVGAGI. Germline trimming cut 4 bases from V and 5 bases from J; bases unmatched to any gene: 10. The CDR3 is made up of 16 amino acids. For the CDR3, the DNA is TGTGCCAGCAGTTCCCGCCCTGGTAGCGGGGGGGAGACCCAGTACTTC. It codes for CASSSRPGSGGETQYF.

This clone was counted between two and nine times. J is TRBJ1-5 and V is TRBV3-1 (or the pseudogene TRBV3-2), with 7 bases lining up with TRBD1. This CDR3 is built from 14 residues. Germline CDR1 LGHDT, CDR2 YNNKEL (reference sequence). The V and J ends lost 1 base and 6 bases, in that order; junction bases with no gene match: 3. CDR3 sequence: CASSQAGGGQPQHF. CDR3 DNA: TGTGCCAGCAGCCAAGCAGGGGGTGGTCAGCCCCAGCATTTT.

CDR3 bases: TGTGCCAGCAGGGGACGGGACAATAATTCACCCCTCCACTTT. Protein product: CASRGRDNNSPLHF. The chain couples TRBV2 to TRBJ1-6; D might be TRBD1 (6 bases). V shed 6 bases and J shed 5 bases, with 11 bases lying between them. CDR1 and CDR2 (germline): SNHLY, FYNNEI. This CDR3 has 14 residues.

This rearrangement joins TRBV2 to TRBJ1-2; TRBD1 aligns across 10 bases. Trimming cost V 3 bases and J 4 bases; bases outside gene matches: 5. The CDR3 consists of 15 residues. Germline V gene lookup returns CDR1 SNHLY and CDR2 FYNNEI. The CDR3 DNA sequence: TGTGCCAGCAGTGAGTGGGGACAGGGGATCTATGGCTACACCTTC. Protein sequence: CASSEWGQGIYGYTF.

This chain uses TRBV6-5 with TRBJ1-6; 8 bases fit TRBD1. Per the germline V gene, CDR1 is MNHEY and CDR2 is SVGAGI. CDR3 length: 15 residues. V shed 6 bases, J shed 9 bases, and the junction held 10 bases outside the gene matches. CDR3 sequence: CASRPPDRESSPLHF. For the CDR3, the DNA is TGTGCCAGCAGACCCCCGGACAGGGAGAGTTCACCCCTCCACTTT.

The chain uses TRBV11-2 and TRBJ2-5; a weak D match, TRBD2 (7 bases). Trimming removed 1 base at V and 2 bases at J, with 11 bases between. CDR3 length: 15 amino acids. The germline CDR1 and CDR2 sequences are SGHAT and FQNNGV. CDR3 DNA sequence: TGTGCCAGCAGCTTAGGGGGGGGACAACAAGAGACCCAGTACTTC. This gives the protein CASSLGGGQQETQYF.